One and the same sample provided the 3 T cell receptor beta chains below, sequenced in a study of T and B cells in COVID-19 patients. From blood, about 230-500 ng of genomic DNA served as TRB template. BIOMED2 TRB-A/B primer pools were used in multiplex TRB PCR. TCRdb reprocessed the multiplex PCR reads via MiXCR and lists one record per CDR3 protein. The sample shows more than 7,500 distinct CDR3 sequences, about 28% of them seen only once. Material for sequencing was blood. The receptors were gathered from a human donor who had recovered from COVID-19.

This clonotype came up a few times. This rearrangement joins TRBV12-3 or TRBV12-4 to TRBJ2-1, with TRBD1 matching 7 bases. The V gene end was trimmed by 9 bases and the J gene end by 3 bases; junction bases not matched to a gene: 8. The CDR3 length is 14 residues. The CDR3 sequence: CASSDRAFYNEQFF. The CDR3 DNA follows: TGTGCCAGTTCCGACAGGGCCTTCTACAATGAGCAGTTCTTC.

By sample share, this clonotype is medium-sized (0.01 to 0.1%). The chain is built from TRBV7-6 and TRBJ2-2, with TRBD2 identical over 9 bases. This CDR3 region has 15 residues. In germline, CDR1 is SGHVS, CDR2 FNYEAQ. With 5 bases clipped from V and 2 bases from J, the junction kept 3 bases outside the gene matches. The CDR3 region has the DNA TGTGCCAGCAGCCGACTAGCGGCCAACACCGGGGAGCTGTTTTTT. Encoded protein: CASSRLAANTGELFF.

Comments on this clonotype: Possible read error: a much larger clone is one base away. The chain employs TRBV12-3 or TRBV12-4 and TRBJ1-2; D might be TRBD1 (6 bases). Trimming shortened V by 6 bases and J by 5 bases, and 19 bases separated the two germline ends. This CDR3 has 15 amino acids. The CDR3 loop is CASRPTGGWGYGYTF. DNA of the CDR3: TGTGCCAGCAGGCCGACGGGGGGCTGGGGGTATGGCTACACCTTC.